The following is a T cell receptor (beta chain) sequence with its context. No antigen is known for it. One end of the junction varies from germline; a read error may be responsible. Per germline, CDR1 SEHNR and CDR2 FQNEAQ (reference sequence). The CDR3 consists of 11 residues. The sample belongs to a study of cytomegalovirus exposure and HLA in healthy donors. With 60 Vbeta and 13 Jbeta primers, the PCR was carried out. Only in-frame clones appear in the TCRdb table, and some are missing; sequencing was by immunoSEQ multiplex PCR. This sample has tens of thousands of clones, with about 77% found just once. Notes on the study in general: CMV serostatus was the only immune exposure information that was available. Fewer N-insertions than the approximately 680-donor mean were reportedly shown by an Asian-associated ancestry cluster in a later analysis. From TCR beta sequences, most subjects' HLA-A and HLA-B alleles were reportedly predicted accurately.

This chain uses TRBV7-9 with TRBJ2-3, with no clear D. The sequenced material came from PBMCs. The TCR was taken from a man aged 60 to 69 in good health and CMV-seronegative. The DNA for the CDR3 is TGTTCCAGCGTAGCTTCAGATACGCAGTATTTT. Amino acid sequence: CSSVASDTQYF.